Here is one T cell receptor (beta chain) with its context. Its antigen is unknown. This record belongs to a study of T-cell memory formation after mild COVID-19. UMIs and sample barcodes were carried by the TCR alpha and TCR beta cDNA libraries that 5'RACE produced using constant-segment primers. TCRdb fed the 5' RACE reads into MiXCR, producing one record per CDR3 protein. The sample shows just under 550,000 distinct CDR3 sequences, roughly 21% of them seen only once. General study results and limits: A balance of CD4 and CD8 characterized clones contracting day 15 to 85, whereas later expanders leaned CD4+. Most CD4+ clones that shrank were in CM and EM, while CD8+ ones turned up in EMRA.

V gave up 6 bases and J gave up 8 bases, with 19 bases separating them. CDR3 size: 15 residues. The chain links TRBV12-3 or TRBV12-4 to TRBJ1-4; no reliable D call. The origin of this receptor is an adult woman who had mild COVID-19 (a few samples of this study predate the infection). Cell type and time point are not known. The sequenced material came from PBMCs or a T cell subset sorted from them (not recorded which). This CDR3 reads CASSSGWVGSEKLFF. In DNA, the CDR3 is TGTGCCAGCAGCTCGGGCTGGGTCGGATCGGAAAAACTGTTTTTT.